The source of this T cell receptor beta chain is a study of shared clonotypes between healthy human individuals (dated by TCRdb to the early 2020s). As for the study more broadly: A few men and a couple of women, aged 18 to 49 years, made up the cohort. For each donor, CD4 naive and CD4 memory were each given three plates, CD8 naive was given two plates, and CD8 memory was given one plate. Blood TCR repertoires of roughly 5 healthy adults were deeply sequenced to estimate repertoire size and the extent of clonotype sharing between individuals. Different laboratories and diverse techniques were used to prepare libraries and sequence TCR repertoires, to increase sequencing depth and limit assay-specific biases. Between about 0.8 and 9 billion PBMCs per donor were obtained by leukapheresis. The investigation overall reported the following: Clonotypes shared by all four sorted-subset donors showed higher generation probabilities than non-shared clonotypes. The small number of donors limited the genetic and exposure-history diversity represented. Rarefaction of sorted-subset datasets indicated incomplete sequencing despite the large sequencing depth. Sharing across a handful of donors was observed for around 5% of naive CD4, over 3% of naive CD8, about 2.5% of memory CD4, and 0.4% of memory CD8 clonotypes. Estimated clonotype richness was generally larger for naive than for memory subsets. Only blood was sampled, and tissue TCR repertoires likely differ from those in blood. Pairwise subsampling indicated that sequencing depth was expected to affect the degree of clonotype sharing among donors.

Trimming at the junction amounts to 5 bases on V and 5 bases on J, and the germline ends lie 16 bases apart. The cysteine opens and the phenylalanine closes a CDR3 of 14 amino acids. Only CDR3 DNA remains: 42 bases, in frame from the first base. Looking up the germline V gene (reference sequence) yields CDR1 PRHDT and CDR2 FYEKMQ. On this clone itself: No cognate antigen has been identified for it. Qualities for individual bases were not recorded, and no much larger clone is one base off.

CD8 naive samples were CD45RO-negative cells positively selected for CCR7, giving a CD45RA+CCR7+ population that excluded TemRA cells. The donors were healthy, HIV-negative adults who had no recently reported acute infections or vaccinations. All donors were Caucasian adults living in Nashville, Tennessee, USA. Blood was collected by leukapheresis, and PBMCs were isolated by Ficoll-Histopaque density gradient centrifugation and then cryopreserved in liquid nitrogen vapor phase. Analytical flow cytometry was used to check the purity and quantity of each magnetically sorted T cell population. Each sorted fraction had its genomic DNA isolated and then quantified by UV absorbance on a Nanodrop 2000c. TCR CDR3 regions were amplified from genomic DNA by multiplex PCR using the deep immunoSEQ assay. For each cell subset, the extracted genomic DNA was distributed evenly across all wells of several immunoSEQ 96-well plates, and each plate served as one replicate. For sorted subsets, roughly 190 ng of genomic DNA, equivalent to about 30,000 T cell genomes, went into each replicate PCR. Purified libraries were measured with a Qubit 3.0 fluorometer, size-checked on a Bioanalyzer 2100, and measured again with the KAPA Library Quantification kit. Every immunoSEQ 96-well plate was sequenced on a dedicated single-read 150-cycle Illumina NextSeq 550 flow cell. In the paper's pipeline: Because only junctional sequences without quality scores were contained in the immunoSEQ output, filtering matching that applied to full-length reads could not be performed. To assign V/J genes and CDR3, sequences were annotated against IMGT germline references using PyIR, a Python wrapper for IgBLAST v1.9. Reads were removed for weak V/J assignments (E-value above 1e-6), missing CDR3, stop codons, out-of-frame junctions, or ambiguous translated residues. V3J clonotypes were defined by identical inferred V gene, J gene, and CDR3 amino acid sequence. The percentage overlap between two repertoires was calculated by dividing the number of shared unique clonotypes by the size of the smaller repertoire. Repertoire richness was assessed with RTK rarefaction, the Chao1 estimator, and Recon v2.1 estimates of unobserved clonotypes. For all TCRbeta clonotypes obtained by the gDNA method from a few donors, generation probabilities were computed with OLGA. TCRdb took this table from immuneACCESS and kept in-frame rearrangements with V and J called. Such tables lack part of the clones; where checked against another copy, unresolved V genes explain under half of the gap, and the rest is unexplained. V, J and clone size reflect that table, while D and trimming were determined from the DNA. This sample lists 1.5 million to 2.5 million clones; around 96% were detected once. The top ten clonotypes cover 1.2% of the sample.

Sample: naive CD8+ T cells sorted from blood. According to the study, the label for this sample's cell subset or site signals: CD45RA+CCR7+. The V and J segments used are TRBV13 and TRBJ2-7, with a weak D call of TRBD1 (6 bases match). This TCR derives from a man younger than 35 in good health. The sequenced DNA is TGTGCCAGCAGCCCTCAAACAGGGTACGACGAGCAGTACTTC. Translated, this gives CASSPQTGYDEQYF.